This T cell receptor (beta chain) was sequenced during a study of shared clonotypes between healthy human individuals (dated by TCRdb to 2020 to 2021). In terms of the full investigation: The cohort included a few men and two women between 18 and 49 years of age. For each donor, CD4 naive and CD4 memory were each given three plates, CD8 naive was given two plates, and CD8 memory was given one plate. Blood TCR repertoires of four to six healthy adults were deeply sequenced to estimate repertoire size and the extent of clonotype sharing between individuals. Different laboratories and diverse techniques were used to prepare libraries and sequence TCR repertoires, to increase sequencing depth and limit assay-specific biases. Each donor's leukapheresis produced roughly between roughly 0.94 and 9.5 billion PBMCs.

What the work shows at the level of the full study, not this receptor alone: Even with the large sequencing depth, rarefaction of the sorted-subset datasets indicated that sequencing was incomplete. The genetic and exposure-history diversity represented was limited by the small number of donors. Estimated clonotype richness was generally larger for naive than for memory subsets. Only blood was sampled, and tissue TCR repertoires likely differ from those in blood. When a few donors were compared, the shared fraction of clonotypes was approximately 5% for naive CD4, over 3% for naive CD8, more than 2% for memory CD4, and 0.35% to 0.5% for memory CD8. Compared with non-shared clonotypes, the clonotypes found in all four sorted-subset donors had higher generation probabilities. Pairwise subsampling indicated that sequencing depth was expected to affect the degree of clonotype sharing among donors.

The V end loses 2 bases and the J end loses 9 bases, and a stretch of 16 bases separates them. Sequences LNHDA (CDR1) and SQIVND (CDR2) are obtained from the germline V gene (reference sequence). Taken from cysteine to phenylalanine, the CDR3 has 14 residues. This entry keeps only the CDR3 DNA: 42 bases, framed from base 1. Donors were healthy HIV-negative adults with no recently reported acute infections or vaccinations. All donors were Caucasian adults living in Nashville, Tennessee, USA. CD4+ T cells were enriched by magnetic negative selection; naive cells were then positively selected on CD45RA, and the negative fraction formed the memory subset. Blood was obtained by leukapheresis, after which PBMCs were separated by Ficoll-Histopaque density gradient centrifugation and cryopreserved in liquid nitrogen vapor phase. Purity and quantity of every magnetically sorted T cell population were checked by analytical flow cytometry. From each sorted fraction, genomic DNA was isolated and quantified by UV absorbance on a Nanodrop 2000c.

For this clone: The antigen it recognizes is unknown. One base away there is no much larger clone; base qualities are not given.

Using the deep immunoSEQ assay, TCR CDR3 regions were amplified from genomic DNA by multiplex PCR. Extracted genomic DNA from each cell subset was spread evenly across all wells of several immunoSEQ 96-well plates, with each plate serving as a replicate. For sorted subsets, roughly 200 ng of genomic DNA, equivalent to some 33,000 T cell genomes, went into each replicate PCR. The purified libraries were quantified using a Qubit 3.0 fluorometer, sized with a Bioanalyzer 2100, and then quantified again using the KAPA Library Quantification kit. Every immunoSEQ 96-well plate was sequenced on a dedicated single-read 150-cycle Illumina NextSeq 550 flow cell. Turning to the authors' computational methods: The immunoSEQ output contained only junctional sequences without quality scores, so filtering could not match that applied to full-length reads. Sequences were annotated with PyIR, a Python wrapper for IgBLAST v1.9, using IMGT germline references to assign V/J genes and CDR3. Reads were removed for weak V/J assignments (E-value above 1e-6), missing CDR3, stop codons, out-of-frame junctions, or ambiguous translated residues. V3J clonotypes were defined as sequences sharing an identical inferred V gene, J gene, and CDR3 amino acid sequence. Percentage overlap between repertoires was calculated by dividing the number of shared unique clonotypes by the size of the smaller repertoire. RTK rarefaction, the Chao1 estimator, and Recon v2.1 estimates of unobserved clonotypes were used to assess repertoire richness. Generation probabilities for all TCRbeta clonotypes obtained by the gDNA method from several donors were computed using OLGA. TCRdb re-hosts the immuneACCESS table, in-frame sequences only. Its copies lack some clones; in the studies checked, an unresolved V gene accounts for under half of them, and the cause for the rest is not known. V, J and clone size are those of that table, while D and trimming were read from the DNA. This sample has under 650,000 clones in its table, and roughly 95% of those were observed once. Of the sample, 0.06% falls within the top ten clones.

The specimen was naive CD4+ T cells sorted from blood. The cell subset or site label, read with the paper, signifies: CD45RA+ positively selected. The receptor's source is a woman aged 30 to 39 in good health. Recombination joined TRBV19 with TRBJ2-5; a tentative D call is TRBD2 (6 bases match). The DNA sequence follows: TGTGCCAGTAGTATATGGCCGGGGCCGGGGGCCCAGTACTTC. Translated, this gives CASSIWPGPGAQYF.